This is a list of T cell receptor beta chains from one sample in a study of response to subunit inactivated influenza vaccine. TCRdb reprocessed the RT-PCR reads with MiXCR, giving one entry per CDR3 protein. Of over 750,000 distinct CDR3 sequences in the sample, 21% were seen once. Material: PBMCs from blood, obtained 4 to 6 days after vaccination. These receptors all come from a man over 45 who received an inactivated influenza vaccine. CDR3s include the opening cysteine and the closing phenylalanine or tryptophan. A D gene is named only where the DNA matches it firmly. The listing skips clone size in some rows; elsewhere it reads once, few, many or a size class.

TRBJ2-1 . . TRBV24-1 CATELYNEQFF TGTGCCACCGAATTGTACAATGAGCAGTTCTTC
TRBJ1-6 few . TRBV6-1 CASSEVGPNNSPLHF TGTGCCAGCAGTGAAGTGGGACCGAATAATTCACCCCTCCACTTT
TRBJ1-5 . . TRBV28 CASTPTGQPQHF TGTGCCAGCACGCCGACTGGTCAGCCCCAGCATTTT
TRBJ2-7 . . TRBV3-1 CASSQVSLTAEQYF TGTGCCAGCAGCCAAGTATCTCTGACAGCCGAGCAGTACTTC
TRBJ2-1 . . TRBV24-1 CATSDLPGQEVNEQFF TGTGCCACCAGTGACCTACCGGGACAAGAGGTCAATGAGCAGTTCTTC
TRBJ2-5 . . TRBV12-3/TRBV12-4 CASMLGAETQYF TGTGCCAGCATGTTGGGGGCAGAGACCCAGTACTTC
TRBJ2-3 few TRBD2 TRBV7-8 CASSLSGRTSTDTQYF TGTGCCAGCAGCTTAAGCGGGAGGACTAGCACAGATACGCAGTATTTT
TRBJ2-7 . TRBD2 TRBV10-3 CAISSRTSGVYEQYF TGTGCCATCAGCAGTCGGACTAGCGGGGTCTACGAGCAGTACTTC
TRBJ2-1 few TRBD1 TRBV4-2 CASSLLGEGAENEQFF TGTGCCAGCAGCCTCTTAGGTGAGGGGGCAGAGAATGAGCAGTTCTTC
TRBJ2-2 many . TRBV9 CASSVGGSNTGELFF TGTGCCAGCAGCGTAGGAGGGAGCAACACCGGGGAGCTGTTTTTT
TRBJ2-3 . TRBD2 TRBV7-6 CASSPAGSSTDTQYF TGTGCCAGCAGCCCAGCGGGGTCTAGCACAGATACGCAGTATTTT
TRBJ2-3 . . TRBV28 CASSSPGRTDTQYF TGTGCCAGCAGTTCTCCTGGCCGCACAGATACGCAGTATTTT
TRBJ2-3 few TRBD2 TRBV7-2 CASSLSIAGGSDTQYF TGTGCCAGCAGCTTATCGATAGCGGGAGGGTCAGATACGCAGTATTTT
TRBJ1-2 few TRBD1 TRBV6-1 CASRPVTGGDGYTF TGTGCCAGCAGACCTGTGACAGGGGGGGATGGCTACACCTTC
TRBJ2-6 . . TRBV6-5 CASSSPISGANVLTF TGTGCCAGCAGTTCTCCGATCTCTGGGGCCAACGTCCTGACTTTC
TRBJ2-2 . . TRBV20-1 CSARDRDGELFF TGCAGTGCTAGGGACAGAGACGGGGAGCTGTTTTTT
TRBJ2-2 . TRBD2 TRBV28 CASSTPGGVAGELFF TGTGCCAGCAGTACCCCTGGGGGGGTAGCCGGGGAGCTGTTTTTT
TRBJ2-2 many . TRBV12-3/TRBV12-4 CASSPIRNTGELFF TGTGCCAGCAGCCCCATCAGGAACACCGGGGAGCTGTTTTTT
TRBJ2-5 . TRBD1 TRBV12-3/TRBV12-4 CASTLRTGEETQYF TGTGCCAGCACTTTAAGGACAGGGGAAGAGACCCAGTACTTC
TRBJ2-7 few TRBD2 TRBV5-6 CASSLEGLAASYEQYF TGTGCCAGCAGCTTGGAAGGCCTAGCGGCCTCCTACGAGCAGTACTTC
TRBJ2-7 . . TRBV12-5 CASGYARGPHEQYF TGTGCTAGTGGATACGCAAGAGGGCCCCACGAGCAGTACTTC
TRBJ2-3 . . TRBV7-3 CASSSIRTDTQYF TGTGCCAGCAGCTCAATTAGGACAGATACGCAGTATTTT
TRBJ2-7 . TRBD1 TRBV10-3 CAISRTGGQFEQYF TGTGCCATCAGTCGGACAGGGGGACAGTTTGAGCAGTACTTC
TRBJ2-3 . . TRBV7-2 CASSPAQSTDTQYF TGTGCCAGCAGCCCAGCCCAATCCACAGATACGCAGTATTTT
TRBJ2-5 few TRBD2 TRBV5-1 CASSEYSGRGETQYF TGCGCCAGCAGCGAATATAGCGGGAGAGGAGAGACCCAGTACTTC
TRBJ1-2 . . TRBV29-1 CSVWDLRYGYTF TGCAGCGTTTGGGACCTCCGCTATGGCTACACCTTC
TRBJ2-2 few TRBD2 TRBV29-1 CSVTTSAGELFF TGCAGCGTAACGACTAGCGCCGGGGAGCTGTTTTTT
TRBJ2-5 few . TRBV20-1 CSASGQFQETQYF TGCAGTGCTTCCGGACAGTTCCAAGAGACCCAGTACTTC
TRBJ1-5 . TRBD1 TRBV27 CASKPGQGVGPQHF TGTGCCAGCAAACCCGGACAGGGGGTTGGACCCCAGCATTTT
TRBJ2-7 few . TRBV27 CASSFGDWGRGEQYF TGTGCCAGCAGTTTTGGGGACTGGGGGCGCGGCGAGCAGTACTTC
TRBJ1-6 . . TRBV10-3 CAIRDKEGGLAPLHF TGTGCCATCAGGGATAAGGAGGGGGGTTTGGCACCCCTCCACTTT